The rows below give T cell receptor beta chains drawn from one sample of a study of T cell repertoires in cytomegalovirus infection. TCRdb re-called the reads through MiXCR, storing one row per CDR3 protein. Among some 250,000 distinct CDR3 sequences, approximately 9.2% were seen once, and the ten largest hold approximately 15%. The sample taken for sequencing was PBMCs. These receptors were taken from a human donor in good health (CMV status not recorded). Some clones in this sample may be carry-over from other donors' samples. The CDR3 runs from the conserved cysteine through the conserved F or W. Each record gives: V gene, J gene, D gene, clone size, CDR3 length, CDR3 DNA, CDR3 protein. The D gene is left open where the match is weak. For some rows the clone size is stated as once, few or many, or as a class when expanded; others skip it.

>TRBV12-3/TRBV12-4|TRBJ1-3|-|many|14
TGTGCCAGCAGGCCCGGGACTGGCGGAAACACCATATATTTT
CASRPGTGGNTIYF
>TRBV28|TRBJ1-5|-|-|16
TGTGCCAGCAGTTTATGGTCCAACCTCGGGAATCAGCCCCAGCATTTT
CASSLWSNLGNQPQHF
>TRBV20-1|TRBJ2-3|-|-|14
TGCAGTGCTGGACCAGCGAAGAACTTTCATACGCAGTATTTT
CSAGPAKNFHTQYF
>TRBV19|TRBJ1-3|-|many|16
TGTGCCAGTAGTATCCCAGGAACAGGGTCTGGAAACACCATATATTTT
CASSIPGTGSGNTIYF
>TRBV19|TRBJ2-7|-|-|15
TGTGCCAGTAGTTCCTCAGGCGCCAGCGACTACGAGCAGTACTTC
CASSSSGASDYEQYF
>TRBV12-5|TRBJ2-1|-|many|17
TGTGCTAGTGGTTTGGTACTGGAGCGGACCCCACCCAATGAGCAGTTCTTC
CASGLVLERTPPNEQFF
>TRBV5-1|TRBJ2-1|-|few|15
TGCGCCAGCAGCTTGGTCGGAGACCCCTACAATGAGCAGTTCTTC
CASSLVGDPYNEQFF
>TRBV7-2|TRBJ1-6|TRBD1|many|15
TGTGCCAGCAGCTTAGCGCAGGGGGCTAATTCACCCCTCCACTTT
CASSLAQGANSPLHF
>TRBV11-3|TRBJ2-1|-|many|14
TGTGCCAGCAGCTTACCCGACACCTACAATGAGCAGTTCTTC
CASSLPDTYNEQFF
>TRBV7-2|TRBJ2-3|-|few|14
TGTGCCAGCAGCTGGACCCAGGGTACAGATACGCAGTATTTT
CASSWTQGTDTQYF
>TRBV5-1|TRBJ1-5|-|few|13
TGCGCCAGCAGCTCCGCGGGTGGTCAGCCCCAGCATTTT
CASSSAGGQPQHF
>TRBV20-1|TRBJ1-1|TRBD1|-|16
TGCAGTGCTAGATACTGGACAGGGCAAAGGAACACTGAAGCTTTCTTT
CSARYWTGQRNTEAFF
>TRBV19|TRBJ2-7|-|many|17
TGTGCCAGTAGTACCTCCCGGGGGCGGGAGAGCTCCTACGAGCAGTACTTC
CASSTSRGRESSYEQYF
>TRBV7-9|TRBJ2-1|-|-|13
TGTGCCAGCACTCTTACCCGGGGGAATGAGCAGTTCTTC
CASTLTRGNEQFF
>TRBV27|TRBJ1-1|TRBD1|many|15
TGTGCCAGCAGTCCCCGGACAGGGACGAACACTGAAGCTTTCTTT
CASSPRTGTNTEAFF
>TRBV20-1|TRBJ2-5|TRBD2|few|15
TGCAGTGCATACACTAGCGGGAGGGCCAAAGAGACCCAGTACTTC
CSAYTSGRAKETQYF
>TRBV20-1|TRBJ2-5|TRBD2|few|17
TGCAGTGCTAGAGGGGGAGGGATAGTAGGCGGGCAAGAGACCCAGTACTTC
CSARGGGIVGGQETQYF
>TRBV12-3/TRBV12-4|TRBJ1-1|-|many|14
TGTGCCAGCAGCCTAACAGATTTGAACACTGAAGCTTTCTTT
CASSLTDLNTEAFF
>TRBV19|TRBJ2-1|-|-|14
TGTGCCAGTAGCCGGACCACCTCCTACAATGAGCAGTTCTTC
CASSRTTSYNEQFF
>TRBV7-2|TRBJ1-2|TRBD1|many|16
TGTGCCAGCAGCTTAGGCGGACAGGGGACAAACTATGGCTACACCTTC
CASSLGGQGTNYGYTF
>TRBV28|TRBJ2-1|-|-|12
TGTGCCAGCAGTTTATCAGGGCCTCGTCCGATCTTC
CASSLSGPRPIF
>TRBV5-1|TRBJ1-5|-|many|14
TGCGCCAGCAGCCCGGGCCCCGCGGGTCAGCCCCAGCATTTT
CASSPGPAGQPQHF
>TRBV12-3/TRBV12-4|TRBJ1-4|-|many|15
TGTGCCAGCAGTTTAGGGGAGACAACTAATGAAAAACTGTTTTTT
CASSLGETTNEKLFF
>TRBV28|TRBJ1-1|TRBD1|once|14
TGTGCCAGCAGTTTATACAGGGGAAAGACTGAAGCTTTCTTT
CASSLYRGKTEAFF
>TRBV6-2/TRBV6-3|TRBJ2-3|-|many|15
TGTGCCAGCAGGGGCTGGGGCACGGGCGCAGATACGCAGTATTTT
CASRGWGTGADTQYF
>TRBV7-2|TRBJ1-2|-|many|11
TGTGCCAGCAGCTTTGGGTATGGCTACACCTTC
CASSFGYGYTF
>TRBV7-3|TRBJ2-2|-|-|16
TGTGCCAGCAGCTATGGGGCACAGGGTAACACCGGGGAGCTGTTTTTT
CASSYGAQGNTGELFF
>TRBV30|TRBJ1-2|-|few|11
TGTGCCTGGAGAAAAGGGGATGGCTACACCTTC
CAWRKGDGYTF
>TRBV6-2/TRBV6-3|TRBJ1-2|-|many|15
TGTGCCAGCAGTTACCCCGACGGAGCTAACTATGGCTACACCTTC
CASSYPDGANYGYTF
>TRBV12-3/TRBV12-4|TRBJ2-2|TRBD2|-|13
TGTGCCAGCAGCATGCGGGAGGCCGGGGAGCTGTTTTTT
CASSMREAGELFF
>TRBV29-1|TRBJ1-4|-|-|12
TGCAGCGTCCCCGGGAGGAATGAAAAACTGTTTTTT
CSVPGRNEKLFF
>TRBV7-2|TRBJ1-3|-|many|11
TGTGCCAGCAGCCCATCCTCCACCATATATTTT
CASSPSSTIYF
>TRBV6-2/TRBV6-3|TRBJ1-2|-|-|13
TGTGCCAGCACCGATGGACAGTACTATGGCTACACCTTC
CASTDGQYYGYTF
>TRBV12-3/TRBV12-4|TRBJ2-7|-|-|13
TGTGCCAGCACCTCAAGGGGGGCTTACGAGCAGTACTTC
CASTSRGAYEQYF
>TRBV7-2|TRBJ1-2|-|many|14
TGTGCCAGCAGCCTGGACGTAACGAACTATGGCTACACCTTC
CASSLDVTNYGYTF
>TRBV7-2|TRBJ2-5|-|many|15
TGTGCCAGCAGCTTAGGTGGAGCTACGCAGGAGACCCAGTACTTC
CASSLGGATQETQYF
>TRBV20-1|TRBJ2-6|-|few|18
TGCAGTGCCAGTCGTAAAAGTTGGGGGGTAGCTGGGGCCAACGTCCTGACTTTC
CSASRKSWGVAGANVLTF
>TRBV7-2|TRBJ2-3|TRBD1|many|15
TGTGCCAGCAGCTTAGACAGGGGCAGTACAGATACGCAGTATTTT
CASSLDRGSTDTQYF